The T cell receptor beta chain described here comes from a study of shared clonotypes between healthy human individuals. This clone showed up just once. The repertoire was sequenced with immunoSEQ multiplex PCR; TCRdb's copy has only in-frame clones and lacks some. The repertoire holds 1.4 million or so clones, with about 98.5% as singletons. The sequencing input was naive CD4+ T cells sorted from blood. Subset described: CD45RA+ positively selected. The receptor was derived from a man aged 30 to 45 in good health.

CDR3 loop: CASSVDLTGVEQFF. Written as DNA, the CDR3 is TGTGCCAGCAGCGTAGACCTCACAGGGGTTGAGCAGTTCTTC. J is TRBJ2-1 and V is TRBV9; 7 nucleotides agree with TRBD1. Germline CDR1 and CDR2: SGDLS and YYNGEE. The CDR3 has 14 amino acids. With V trimmed by 0 bases and J by 9 bases, 6 bases remained unmatched.